This record covers a single TCR beta chain. Germline V gives CDR1 SGHRS, CDR2 YFSETQ. The CDR3 contains 15 residues. V was pared by 4 bases and J by 3 bases, with 7 bases of the junction left unmatched. These data are taken from a study of blood T cell repertoires in COVID-19. Cohort assignment relied on participant-reported clinical history. Recovered status in Cohort 3 required two negative PCRs, clearance, or symptom resolution. As processed by the authors: Reference gene primer amplification yielded estimated nucleated cell counts. Generated by immunoSEQ multiplex PCR, the TCRdb table keeps only in-frame clones and is missing some. V and J calls and clone size are as listed in that table; D and trimming were resolved from the DNA. The data hold over 250,000 clones, with about nine tenths observed a single time.

The specimen was PBMCs or T cells enriched from blood (not recorded which). V gene TRBV5-1 combines with J gene TRBJ2-7; 10 bases are shared with TRBD1. This clonotype was sampled from a woman aged 18 to 35 who had recovered from COVID-19. The CDR3 loop reads CASSNSGTGVYEQYF. CDR3 sequence (DNA): TGCGCCAGCAGCAATTCCGGGACAGGGGTCTACGAGCAGTACTTC. Based on the CDR3 plus reference TRBV5-1 and TRBJ2-7, the full variable domain is KAGVTQTPRYLIKTRGQQVTLSCSPISGHRSVSWYQQTPGQGLQFLFEYFSETQRNKGNFPGRFSGRQFSNSRSEMNVSTLELGDSALYLCASSNSGTGVYEQYFGPGTRLTVT.